This TCR beta chain was sequenced for a study of Graves' ophthalmopathy and Graves' hyperthyroidism. General study points: The authors also found most expanded thyroid clonotypes above 0.001 frequency in blood.

The CDR3 extends over 12 amino acids. V was shortened by 10 bases and J by 6 bases, with 13 bases between the two germline ends. Germline CDR1 reads MNHNS; CDR2 reads SASEGT. This clonotype has a count of ten or more. Its antigen remains unknown. Ophthalmopathy absent within 18 months of follow-up marked hyperthyroidism as stable. RNA transcripts were the source from which TCR beta CDR3 regions were amplified. HTBI-primed first-round RT-PCR preceded second-round multiplex PCR. One entry per CDR3 protein results from TCRdb running MiXCR on the multiplex PCR reads. The sample contains about 380,000 distinct CDR3 sequences, 15% of which appear only once.

The receptor's source is a woman under 30 with stable Graves' hyperthyroidism. This sequence joins TRBV6-1 and TRBJ2-4; maybe TRBD1 (6 bases). Specimen: peripheral blood. CDR3: CATDRTVNIQYF. CDR3 DNA sequence: TGTGCCACCGACCGGACAGTAAACATTCAGTACTTC.